One sample yielded the 9 T cell receptor beta chains listed below, sequenced in a study of T cell repertoires in cytomegalovirus infection. MiXCR was run by TCRdb on the reads, yielding one entry per CDR3 protein. The table includes 90,000 to 120,000 distinct CDR3 sequences, about 22% detected once. The sample taken for sequencing was CD8+ T cells from PBMCs. These TCRs come from a human donor in good health (CMV status not recorded). Some clones in this sample may be carry-over from other donors' samples.

This sequence joins TRBV29-1 and TRBJ2-2, with D tentatively TRBD1 (6 bases). Germline CDR1 SQVTM, CDR2 ANQGSEA. CDR3 length: 14 residues. V shed 6 bases and J shed 0 bases, with 11 bases lying between them. CDR3 in amino acids: CSVTDRTNTGELFF. The CDR3 nucleotides are TGCAGCGTCACGGACAGAACGAACACCGGGGAGCTGTTTTTT.

The rearrangement links TRBV28 to TRBJ1-1, with 8 bases fitting TRBD1. Germline trimming cut 2 bases from V and 4 bases from J; bases unmatched to any gene: 9. The CDR3 sequence is 16 residues long. Per the germline V gene, CDR1 is MDHEN and CDR2 is SYDVKM. CDR3 loop: CASSLPTGVSPTEAFF. As DNA, the CDR3 is TGTGCCAGCAGTTTACCGACAGGGGTCTCGCCCACTGAAGCTTTCTTT.

This clonotype has just a few counts. V usage is TRBV4-3 and J usage is TRBJ2-7; TRBD2 agrees at 14 bases. Unmatched junction bases numbered 3, after V lost 4 bases and J lost 4 bases. This CDR3 has 15 amino acids. CDR1 is LGHNA, CDR2 YSLEER, per germline. The CDR3 DNA reads as TGCGCCAGCAGCCTGGGGACTAGCGGGAGTTACGAGCAGTACTTC. This gives the protein CASSLGTSGSYEQYF.

The chain joins TRBV12-3 or TRBV12-4 to TRBJ2-1; no reliable D call. This CDR3 region has 13 residues. Trimming cost V 0 bases and J 9 bases, with 9 bases left between them. CDR3 residues: CASSLAQFIEQFF. CDR3 sequence (DNA): TGTGCCAGCAGTTTAGCCCAATTCATTGAGCAGTTCTTC.

J is TRBJ2-7 and V is TRBV6-2 or TRBV6-3; perhaps TRBD1 as D (5 bases). The V end lost 4 bases, the J end lost 6 bases, and 10 bases lay between the germline ends. The CDR3 contains 12 residues. The germline V gene has CDR1 MNHEY and CDR2 SVGEGT. The CDR3 DNA is TGTGCCAGCAGTTCCAGGACACGCGAGCAGTACTTC. This codes for CASSSRTREQYF.

This clonotype came up a few times. This chain uses TRBV19 with TRBJ2-5, with 11 positions matching TRBD1. Germline values: CDR1 LNHDA, CDR2 SQIVND (reference sequence). Germline trimming cut 5 bases from V and 2 bases from J; bases unmatched to any gene: 4. The CDR3 runs to 15 residues. CDR3 coding DNA: TGTGCCAGTAGTCGGGACAGGGGGTTGCAAGAGACCCAGTACTTC. Amino acids: CASSRDRGLQETQYF.

This clonotype was picked up many times. The chain employs TRBV6-2 or TRBV6-3 and TRBJ2-5; a possible D gene is TRBD2 (6 bases). Germline V lookup: CDR1 MNHEY, CDR2 SVGEGT. Trimming cost V 0 bases and J 5 bases, with 10 bases left between them. The CDR3 has 14 residues. The CDR3 loop reads CASSYSEGWETQYF. The DNA of the CDR3 is TGTGCCAGCAGTTACTCGGAGGGATGGGAGACCCAGTACTTC.

Only a few counts were recorded for this clonotype. The CDR3 loop reads CASSLDRVSNQPQHF. The CDR3 DNA follows: TGTGCCAGCAGCTTAGACAGGGTTAGCAATCAGCCCCAGCATTTT. J is TRBJ1-5 and V is TRBV7-8, with D perhaps matching TRBD1 (6 bases). The CDR3 sequence is 15 residues long. Germline V CDR1 and CDR2: SGHVS, FQNEAQ. Trimming removed 1 base from V and 0 bases from J, with 7 bases in between.

This clonotype was counted a few times. The chain couples TRBV5-1 to TRBJ1-1; unclear D gene. Germline-derived CDR1 and CDR2 are SGHRS and YFSETQ. The length of the CDR3 is 13 residues. Trimming took 6 bases from V and 0 from J, leaving 9 bases between them. CDR3 region: CASKLDLNTEAFF. In DNA, the CDR3 is TGCGCCAGCAAGCTGGATCTGAACACTGAAGCTTTCTTT. The variable domain in full, completed from reference TRBV5-1 and TRBJ1-1, reads KAGVTQTPRYLIKTRGQQVTLSCSPISGHRSVSWYQQTPGQGLQFLFEYFSETQRNKGNFPGRFSGRQFSNSRSEMNVSTLELGDSALYLCASKLDLNTEAFFGQGTRLTVV.